This T cell receptor beta chain is drawn from a study of shared clonotypes between healthy human individuals. The split of CD4+ cells yielded CD45RA+ naive and CD45RA-negative memory subsets. V was shortened by 3 bases and J by 1 base, with 14 bases between the two germline ends. The germline V gene has CDR1 KGHSH and CDR2 LQKENI. The CDR3 is 16 residues long. Remarks on this clone: Antigen: not known.

Per the authors' pipeline: Filtering differed, since immunoSEQ gave only junction sequences and no quality scores. TCRdb's table, derived via immunoSEQ multiplex PCR, lists solely in-frame clones and lacks some. Clone size and V and J calls were adopted from that table, with D and trimming inferred from the DNA. The repertoire holds roughly 1.4 million clones, with 97% to 99% as singletons. Notes on the study in general: With a handful of donors compared, 4.5% to 6.5% of naive CD4 clonotypes were shared.

This clonotype was sampled from a young man in good health. Input material: naive CD4+ T cells sorted from blood. Subset: CD45RA+ positively selected. This rearrangement joins TRBV18 to TRBJ2-3; D call uncertain. The CDR3 DNA reads as TGTGCCAGCTCACCGGACCTTCGTGGGGGCACAGATACGCAGTATTTT. The encoded protein is CASSPDLRGGTDTQYF.